This is a list of T cell receptor beta chains from one sample in a study of Tregs in tolerant kidney transplant recipients. Sequenced by immunoSEQ multiplex PCR; TCRdb stores in-frame clones only, minus some. This table has roughly 86,000 clones, more than 85% appearing once. The material sequenced was CD4+ T cells from blood (PBMCs), taken 12 months after the transplant. The receptors shown here come from a human patient who received a combined kidney and bone marrow transplant. Some T cells may trace back to the graft donor. Each CDR3 is given with its conserved first and last residue. A D gene is named only where the DNA matches it firmly.

j_gene	v_gene	d_gene	CDR3aa	CDR3nt
TRBJ2-5	TRBV7-2	TRBD2	CASSLGSGVGETQYF	TGTGCCAGCAGCTTAGGTAGCGGGGTTGGAGAGACCCAGTACTTC
TRBJ2-3	TRBV7-3	.	CASSSRGGSTDTQYF	TGTGCCAGCAGCTCCAGAGGGGGAAGCACAGATACGCAGTATTTT
TRBJ2-6	TRBV5-1	.	CASSLDWSGANVLTF	TGCGCCAGCAGCTTGGACTGGTCCGGGGCCAACGTCCTGACTTTC
TRBJ1-2	TRBV7-2	TRBD1	CASSSTGVGYTF	TGTGCCAGCAGCTCGACAGGGGTCGGCTACACCTTC
TRBJ1-4	TRBV4-1	.	CASSRALSEKLFF	TGCGCCAGCAGCCGGGCCCTTTCTGAAAAACTGTTTTTT
TRBJ2-1	TRBV29-1	.	CSVESGVNEQFF	TGCAGCGTTGAGTCGGGAGTGAATGAGCAGTTCTTC
TRBJ2-5	TRBV5-8	TRBD1	CASSLGQAWETQYF	TGTGCCAGCAGCCTAGGACAGGCCTGGGAGACCCAGTACTTC
TRBJ2-5	TRBV5-1	.	CASSRTGSQETQYF	TGCGCCAGCTCCCGAACAGGGTCTCAAGAGACCCAGTACTTC
TRBJ1-5	TRBV5-4	.	CASSPGRESNQPQHF	TGTGCCAGCAGCCCTGGGCGGGAGAGCAATCAGCCCCAGCATTTT
TRBJ2-5	TRBV5-4	TRBD1	CASSYLPTGEETQYF	TGTGCCAGCAGCTACCTACCGACAGGGGAAGAGACCCAGTACTTC
TRBJ2-7	TRBV18	.	CASSPPSQGYEQYF	TGTGCCAGCTCACCACCGTCCCAGGGGTACGAGCAGTACTTC